This T cell receptor beta chain was identified in a study of blood T cell repertoires in COVID-19. Across the whole study: Both acute and convalescent COVID-19 samples were obtained from the United States, Italy and Spain.

V shed 1 base, J shed 5 bases, and the junction held 9 bases outside the gene matches. This CDR3 spans 17 amino acids. As handled by the study authors: Reference gene primer amplification yielded estimated nucleated cell counts. The data were produced by immunoSEQ multiplex PCR, yet TCRdb's version contains in-frame clones alone and is incomplete. D and trimming were read from the DNA, whereas the V and J calls and clone size are those reported in that table. This table has more than 55,000 clones, about 91% appearing once. This chain connects TRBV5-3 to TRBJ2-1; 10 positions match TRBD2. TRBV5-3 is given ORF status, its function remaining uncertain. This receptor was taken from a woman between 65 and 79 years old with acute or convalescent COVID-19. The sample was peripheral blood. The CDR3 DNA reads TGTGCCAGAAGCTTGAGGACACTAGCGGGATTCGACAATGAGCAGTTCTTC. This encodes CARSLRTLAGFDNEQFF.